This T cell receptor beta chain was observed in a study of a mutant IDH1 vaccine in newly diagnosed glioma. Study background: Treated individuals were around 60% male and approximately 38% female, averaging roughly 43 years of age. Former treatment meant radiotherapy, temozolomide, or both; the majority had gotten both. Study-wide points: Alterations occurring in top peripheral T cell clonotypes seemed unrelated to pseudoprogression. Vaccination elicited immune responses in roughly 92% of patients.

With regard to this clone: Its antigen is currently unknown.

Assay: immunoSEQ multiplex PCR; the TCRdb copy retains only in-frame clones and omits some. The data contain around 87,000 clones, about four fifths of them singletons. Described time point: baseline, week 1 (first vaccination visit). Noted treatment: pre-vaccination baseline after standard-of-care therapy. Germline V gene lookup returns CDR1 SGHTA and CDR2 FQGTGA. The CDR3 is made up of 14 amino acids. V lost 3 bases, J lost 7 bases, and 13 bases lay in between. V and J are TRBV7-3 and TRBJ2-1, with D maybe TRBD2 (5 bases). The TCR sequence derives from a woman aged 45-60 years with glioma. The sample here was PBMCs, taken from a glioma patient treated with radiotherapy, temozolomide or both. The CDR3 protein is CASSFAGRRNEQFF. Here the CDR3 DNA reads TGTGCCAGCAGCTTCGCGGGCAGAAGAAATGAGCAGTTCTTC. Complete variable domain (other parts from reference TRBV7-3 and TRBJ2-1): GAGVSQTPSNKVTEKGKYVELRCDPISGHTALYWYRQSLGQGPEFLIYFQGTGAADDSGLPNDRFFAVRPEGSVSTLKIQRTERGDSAVYLCASSFAGRRNEQFFGPGTRLTVL.